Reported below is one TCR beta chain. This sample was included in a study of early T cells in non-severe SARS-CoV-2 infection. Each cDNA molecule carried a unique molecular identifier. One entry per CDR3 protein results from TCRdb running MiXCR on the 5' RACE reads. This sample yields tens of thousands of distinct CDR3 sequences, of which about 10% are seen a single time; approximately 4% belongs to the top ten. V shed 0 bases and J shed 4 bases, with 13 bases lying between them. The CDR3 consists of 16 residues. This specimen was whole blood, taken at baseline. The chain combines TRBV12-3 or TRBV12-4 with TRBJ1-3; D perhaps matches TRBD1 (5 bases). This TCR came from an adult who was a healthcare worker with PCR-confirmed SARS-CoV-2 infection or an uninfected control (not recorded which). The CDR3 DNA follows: TGTGCCAGCAGTTTAGCCCCCGGGACCGCAGGAAACACCATATATTTT. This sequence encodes CASSLAPGTAGNTIYF.